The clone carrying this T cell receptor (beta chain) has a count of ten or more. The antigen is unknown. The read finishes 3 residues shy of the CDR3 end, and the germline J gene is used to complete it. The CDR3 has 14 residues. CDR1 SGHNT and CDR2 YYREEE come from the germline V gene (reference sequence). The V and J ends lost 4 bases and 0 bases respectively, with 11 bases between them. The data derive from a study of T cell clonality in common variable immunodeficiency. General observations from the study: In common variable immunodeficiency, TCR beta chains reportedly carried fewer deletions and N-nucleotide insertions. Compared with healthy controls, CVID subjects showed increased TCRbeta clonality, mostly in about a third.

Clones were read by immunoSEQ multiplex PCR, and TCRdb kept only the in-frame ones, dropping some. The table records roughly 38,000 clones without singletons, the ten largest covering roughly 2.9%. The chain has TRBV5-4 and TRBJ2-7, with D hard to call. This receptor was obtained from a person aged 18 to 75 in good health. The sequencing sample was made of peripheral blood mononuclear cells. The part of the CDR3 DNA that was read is TGTGCCAGCAGCCCCTCGGTTTCCTCCTACGAG. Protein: CASSPSVSSYE. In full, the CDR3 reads CASSPSVSSYEQYF.